The present T cell receptor beta chain was sequenced within a study of shared clonotypes between healthy human individuals. Overall study results and limits: Exclusively blood specimens were collected; tissue repertoires likely differ.

The authors split each subset's genomic DNA evenly across several immunoSEQ plates. Authors' methods: ImmunoSEQ sequences covered only the junction and lacked quality scores; filtering therefore differed. TCRdb's copy holds only in-frame clones and misses some; the assay was immunoSEQ multiplex PCR. V, J and clone size reflect that table, while D and trimming were determined from the DNA. Of roughly 2.2 million clones in the sample, around 92% were seen once. Adults of Caucasian background living in Nashville, Tennessee made up all donors. Per the germline V gene, CDR1 is LGHNT and CDR2 is FRNRAP. Trimming took 1 base from V and 4 from J; bases not matched to a gene: 3. The CDR3 length is 15 residues. With respect to this clone: The antigen is undetermined.

This clonotype was obtained from a man younger than 35 in good health. Some clones in this sample may be carry-over from other donors' samples. The specimen was naive CD4+ T cells from PBMCs. This sample's subset: CD45RA+ positively selected. The chain links TRBV12-5 to TRBJ2-2; 7 bases are shared with TRBD2. The CDR3 sequence: CASGLGGRRTGELFF. The CDR3 coding sequence is TGTGCTAGTGGTTTGGGCGGGAGACGCACCGGGGAGCTGTTTTTT.